Reported below is one TCR beta chain. The sample belongs to a study of blood T cell repertoires in COVID-19. On the study more broadly: Acute and convalescent COVID-19 samples came from the United States, Italy and Spain. T cells, B-cell-depleted T cells, or PBMCs supplied cDNA or gDNA.

Authors' analysis steps: Amplified reference gene primers provided the basis for estimating nucleated cell counts. The repertoire was sequenced with immunoSEQ multiplex PCR; TCRdb's copy has only in-frame clones and lacks some. That table supplies the V and J calls and clone size; D and trimming were determined from the DNA. The repertoire holds about 160,000 clones, with roughly 82% as singletons. Enrollment of patients from Seattle took place during active infection, with longitudinal follow-up. CDR3 length: 15 residues. Germline trimming cut 4 bases from V and 3 bases from J; bases unmatched to any gene: 7. Germline CDR1 SGHKS, CDR2 YYEKEE (reference sequence).

Material for sequencing was peripheral blood. The genes are TRBV5-5 and TRBJ1-5; 7 nucleotides align to TRBD1. This TCR was sampled from a woman aged 40-49 years with COVID-19, enrolled during active disease. In nucleotides, the CDR3 is TGTGCCAGCAGCCGACAGGGTGGGTTCAATCAGCCCCAGCATTTT. It encodes CASSRQGGFNQPQHF.